One and the same sample provided the 28 T cell receptor beta chains below, sequenced in a study of blood T cell repertoires in COVID-19. Sequencing was performed with immunoSEQ multiplex PCR; in TCRdb, only in-frame clones are kept and a portion is missing. The sample yields over 150,000 clones, around 85% seen once. The specimen sequenced was peripheral blood. The receptors originated from a woman in her 50s with acute or convalescent COVID-19.

CDR3 loop: CASSGGTVLYEQYF. The CDR3 coding sequence is TGTGCCAGCAGCGGTGGGACAGTGCTCTACGAGCAGTACTTC. The chain employs TRBV6-5 and TRBJ2-7; TRBD1 agrees at 7 bases. V lost 6 bases, J lost 3 bases, and 8 bases stayed unmatched. The CDR3 is 14 amino acids. Germline V lookup: CDR1 MNHEY, CDR2 SVGAGI.

This chain joins TRBV6-2 or TRBV6-3 and TRBJ2-5; weak D call: TRBD2 (6 bases). The V gene's germline CDR1 is MNHEY and CDR2 SVGEGT. V was cut by 2 bases and J by 0 bases, with 10 bases left in between. This CDR3 has 15 residues. CDR3 coding DNA: TGTGCCAGCAGTTACCCGGGAGAGTACCAAGAGACCCAGTACTTC. Protein: CASSYPGEYQETQYF.

CDR3 DNA: TGTGCCAGCAGCTTAGTCCAGGGGGCTTGGGGAAACACCATATATTTT. Residues: CASSLVQGAWGNTIYF. This chain joins TRBV7-2 and TRBJ1-3, with 8 bases matching TRBD1. The germline V gene has CDR1 SGHTA and CDR2 FQGNSA. The CDR3 is made up of 16 amino acids. Trimming cost V 1 base and J 4 bases; bases outside gene matches: 6.

The chain has TRBV19 and TRBJ1-3, with 8 bases aligning to TRBD1. CDR3 length: 16 amino acids. CDR1 and CDR2 (germline): LNHDA, SQIVND (reference sequence). Trimming removed 7 bases from V and 0 bases from J; junction bases left unmatched: 8. The CDR3 loop is CASNPSDRVSGNTIYF. CDR3 coding DNA: TGTGCCAGTAACCCATCGGACAGGGTCTCTGGAAACACCATATATTTT.

V gene TRBV29-1 combines with J gene TRBJ2-3; 9 bases match TRBD2. From germline, CDR1 is SQVTM and CDR2 ANQGSEA. After removal of 3 bases from V and 4 bases from J, the junction contained 5 bases not matched to a gene. There are 14 residues in the CDR3. CDR3 coding DNA: TGCAGCGTTGATTTTGGACTAGCGTCAGATACGCAGTATTTT. This sequence encodes CSVDFGLASDTQYF.

This clone has more than one count but fewer than ten. The chain links TRBV6-1 to TRBJ1-5, with D unclear. The CDR3 sequence is 15 residues long. V was clipped by 1 base and J by 6 bases, with 13 bases between them. Germline CDR1 MNHNS, CDR2 SASEGT. DNA for the CDR3: TGTGCCAGCAGTGAAGGGGCGCGGGTAGGTCAGCCCCAGCATTTT. This encodes CASSEGARVGQPQHF.

This chain joins TRBV28 and TRBJ2-3; 7 bases agree with TRBD1. From germline, CDR1 is MDHEN and CDR2 SYDVKM. The CDR3 totals 14 residues. J was trimmed by 3 bases and V by 4 bases; bases with no gene match: 4. In nucleotides, the CDR3 is TGTGCCAGCAGTTCCGGACAGGATACAGATACGCAGTATTTT. Amino acids: CASSSGQDTDTQYF.

V and J are TRBV10-1 and TRBJ2-1, with 10 bases fitting TRBD2. The CDR3 contains 16 residues. J gave up 10 bases and V 0 bases, and 9 bases lay outside the gene matches. Germline CDR1 is WNHNN and CDR2 is SYGVQD (reference sequence). As DNA, the CDR3 is TGCGCCAGCAGTGAGTCTCGAGCTAGCGGGAGCTTCGAGCAGTTCTTC. This gives the protein CASSESRASGSFEQFF.

The chain couples TRBV7-9 to TRBJ2-2, with 14 bases fitting TRBD2. Per the germline V gene, CDR1 is SEHNR and CDR2 is FQNEAQ (reference sequence). V dropped 6 bases and J dropped 5; count of bases not matched to a gene: 8. This CDR3 region has 17 residues. The CDR3 DNA reads as TGTGCCAGCAGGCCGGGACTAGCGGGAGTAGAGACCGGGGAGCTGTTTTTT. It translates to CASRPGLAGVETGELFF.

CDR3 amino acids: CASSLEGDSGNTIYF. The CDR3 DNA reads TGCGCCAGCAGCTTGGAAGGGGACTCTGGAAACACCATATATTTT. This chain joins TRBV4-1 and TRBJ1-3, with a tentative D call TRBD1 (5 bases). The CDR3 length is 15 residues. Per germline, CDR1 MGHRA and CDR2 YSYEKL. Trimming removed 5 bases from V and 0 bases from J, with 11 bases in between.

The genes are TRBV6-5 and TRBJ2-1; weak D call: TRBD1 (6 bases). The CDR3 has 15 residues. Trimming shortened V by 6 bases and J by 5 bases, and 17 bases separated the two germline ends. Looked up from germline, CDR1 is MNHEY and CDR2 is SVGAGI. This chain's CDR3 is CASRSLRTEHNEQFF. In DNA, the CDR3 is TGTGCCAGCAGGTCTCTTAGGACAGAACACAATGAGCAGTTCTTC.

Worth noting for this clone: The same CDR3 arises from other DNA sequences in this sample as well. The gene calls are TRBV5-4 and TRBJ2-7, with TRBD1 matching 9 bases. This CDR3 is built from 15 residues. Trimming removed 2 bases from V and 1 base from J; junction bases left unmatched: 4. Germline values: CDR1 SGHNT, CDR2 YYREEE (reference sequence). CDR3 in amino acids: CASSLPGQGSYEQYF. CDR3 bases: TGTGCCAGCAGCTTACCGGGACAGGGTTCCTACGAGCAGTACTTC.

The V gene is TRBV10-3, the J gene TRBJ2-3; a possible D gene is TRBD2 (5 bases). This CDR3 spans 15 amino acids. The germline V gene encodes CDR1 ENHRY and CDR2 SYGVKD. V lost 4 bases, J lost 0 bases, and 11 bases lay in between. The CDR3 here is CAISVEGTSTDTQYF. In DNA, the CDR3 is TGTGCCATCAGTGTCGAGGGTACTAGCACAGATACGCAGTATTTT.

The chain has TRBV28 and TRBJ1-2; D ambiguous. The CDR3 loop spans 15 amino acids. Between the trimmed V and J ends, which lost 7 bases and 4 bases, there was a span of 19 bases. CDR1 is MDHEN, CDR2 SYDVKM, per germline. The CDR3 loop is CASTRDSSGGYGYTF. The CDR3 coding sequence is TGTGCCAGCACCCGGGATTCTTCGGGAGGCTATGGCTACACCTTC.

V gene TRBV7-2 combines with J gene TRBJ2-5; 9 positions agree with TRBD2. The CDR3 is 16 residues long. With V trimmed by 0 bases and J by 2 bases, 4 bases remained unmatched. Germline V lookup: CDR1 SGHTA, CDR2 FQGNSA. The CDR3 region is CASSLASGRFQETQYF. The CDR3 DNA follows: TGTGCCAGCAGCTTAGCTAGCGGGAGATTTCAAGAGACCCAGTACTTC. Combining the CDR3 with reference TRBV7-2 and TRBJ2-5 gives the whole variable domain GAGVSQSPSNKVTEKGKDVELRCDPISGHTALYWYRQSLGQGLEFLIYFQGNSAPDKSGLPSDRFSAERTGGSVSTLTIQRTQQEDSAVYLCASSLASGRFQETQYFGPGTRLLVL.

The chain has TRBV5-4 and TRBJ1-2; D remains unclear. Trimming left V 0 bases short and J 2 bases short, with 11 bases between. The CDR3 consists of 15 residues. Per the germline V gene, CDR1 is SGHNT and CDR2 is YYREEE (reference sequence). DNA of the CDR3: TGTGCCAGCAGCTTGGAAGGCTCGAGGAACTATGGCTACACCTTC. Its translation is CASSLEGSRNYGYTF.

The chain joins TRBV5-5 to TRBJ2-1; D is undetermined. CDR1 and CDR2 (germline): SGHKS, YYEKEE (reference sequence). V dropped 4 bases and J dropped 3 bases, with 14 bases sitting between them. The CDR3 length is 15 residues. DNA of the CDR3: TGTGCCAGCAGCAGACTTAGTGGAAACTACAATGAGCAGTTCTTC. This gives the protein CASSRLSGNYNEQFF.

V is TRBV13 and J is TRBJ1-4; D is unclear. Germline V CDR1 and CDR2: PRHDT, FYEKMQ (reference sequence). The CDR3 is 14 amino acids. The V and J ends lost 1 base and 6 bases respectively, with 9 bases between them. The CDR3 spells CASSLATRDEKLFF. CDR3 bases: TGTGCCAGCAGCTTAGCAACGAGGGATGAAAAACTGTTTTTT. The entire variable domain, with the rest obtained from reference TRBV13 and TRBJ1-4, is as follows: AAGVIQSPRHLIKEKRETATLKCYPIPRHDTVYWYQQGPGQDPQFLISFYEKMQSDKGSIPDRFSAQQFSDYHSELNMSSLELGDSALYFCASSLATRDEKLFFGSGTQLSVL.

V and J are TRBV7-2 and TRBJ1-2; TRBD1 matches at 8 bases. Germline-derived CDR1 and CDR2 are SGHTA and FQGNSA. The CDR3 runs 16 residues. V shed 0 bases and J 5 bases; nucleotides not matched to a gene: 8. The CDR3 nucleotides are TGTGCCAGCAGCTTAGCGGGGGCAGGGGGCGGATATGGCTACACCTTC. It translates to CASSLAGAGGGYGYTF.

This clone has a single count. The chain couples TRBV28 to TRBJ1-5; perhaps TRBD1 as D (5 bases). The CDR3 spans 16 residues. V was trimmed by 7 bases and J by 2 bases, leaving 18 bases between them. The germline V gene encodes CDR1 MDHEN and CDR2 SYDVKM. CDR3 amino acids: CASTGGDGGGNQPQHF. Here the CDR3 DNA reads TGTGCCAGCACCGGAGGGGATGGCGGGGGCAATCAGCCCCAGCATTTT.

This chain joins TRBV28 and TRBJ2-5; 8 bases are a match to TRBD1. V lost 6 bases to trimming and J lost 7 bases; unmatched junction nucleotides: 13. There are 15 residues in the CDR3. The germline V gene encodes CDR1 MDHEN and CDR2 SYDVKM. The CDR3 loop reads CASSKGDRRPGTQYF. The CDR3 DNA is TGTGCCAGCAGCAAAGGGGACAGGAGGCCGGGGACCCAGTACTTC.

V gene TRBV24-1 combines with J gene TRBJ2-2, with 11 bases aligning to TRBD1. V gave up 4 bases and J gave up 4 bases; unmatched junction bases: 7. The length of the CDR3 is 17 residues. CDR1 and CDR2 (germline): KGHDR, SFDVKD. DNA for the CDR3: TGTGCCACCAGTGAGCGCCGGGACAGGGGGGGCACCGGGGAGCTGTTTTTT. As protein: CATSERRDRGGTGELFF.

This clone showed up just a few times. The chain joins TRBV11-3 to TRBJ2-5; D unclear. V gave up 4 bases and J gave up 3 bases, with 3 bases separating them. This CDR3 has 11 amino acids. The germline gives CDR1 SGHNT, CDR2 YENEEA. The CDR3 DNA reads as TGTGCCAGCAGCTCCGAAGAGACCCAGTACTTC. Amino acids: CASSSEETQYF.

CDR3 sequence (DNA): TGTGCCGCATTCCCCCAACAGGGGACTGGGGCCAACGTCCTGACTTTC. This translates into CAAFPQQGTGANVLTF. The chain couples TRBV6-6 to TRBJ2-6; 7 bases line up with TRBD1. V was clipped by 11 bases and J by 2 bases; unmatched bases: 12. CDR1 is MNHNY and CDR2 is SVGAGI in the germline V gene (reference sequence). The CDR3 is made up of 16 amino acids.

J is TRBJ2-2 and V is TRBV19; 7 bases line up with TRBD2. The V gene end was trimmed by 5 bases and the J gene end by 4 bases; junction bases not matched to a gene: 13. CDR3 length: 17 residues. From germline, CDR1 is LNHDA and CDR2 SQIVND (reference sequence). The CDR3 DNA sequence: TGTGCCAGTAGTCTGACACCGGGAGGCATCCCCACCGGGGAGCTGTTTTTT. Its translation is CASSLTPGGIPTGELFF.

The table lists this clone with a few counts. V and J are TRBV3-1 (or the pseudogene TRBV3-2) and TRBJ1-1; 12 bases map to TRBD1. J gave up 7 bases and V 4 bases, and 10 bases lay outside the gene matches. Germline CDR1 is LGHDT and CDR2 is YNNKEL (reference sequence). The CDR3 spans 16 residues. In nucleotides, the CDR3 is TGTGCCAGCAGCCGACTTCCGGGACAGGGGGCCTTTGAAGCTTTCTTT. Protein sequence: CASSRLPGQGAFEAFF.

The DNA for the CDR3 is TGTGCCAGCAGTTCCCCCTCGGGGGGGCTAGCGGGAGGGAAGGCCTACGAGCAGTACTTC. This codes for CASSSPSGGLAGGKAYEQYF. The V call is TRBV27, the J call TRBJ2-7; 12 bases are shared with TRBD2. V trimming: 4 bases; J trimming: 2 bases; junction bases outside the gene matches: 18. This CDR3 spans 20 amino acids. Germline values: CDR1 MNHEY, CDR2 SMNVEV (reference sequence).

The V and J genes are TRBV6-6 and TRBJ2-2; 7 bases match TRBD2. From germline, CDR1 is MNHNY and CDR2 SVGAGI (reference sequence). Trimming at V came to 10 bases and at J to 5 bases, leaving 4 bases not matched to a gene. CDR3 length: 12 amino acids. CDR3 nucleotides: TGTGCCACCCCGCGGGGGACCGGGGAGCTGTTTTTT. It encodes CATPRGTGELFF.